The next 25 T cell receptor beta chains were all read from a single sample in a study of T cells in Graves' hyperthyroidism and ophthalmopathy (dated by TCRdb to the late 2010s). Libraries were built with multiplex PCR. The instrument was an Illumina HiSeq 2000. TCR beta CDR3 regions were amplified from RNA transcripts. The first round of RT-PCR for the TCR CDR3 was performed with the HTBI primer set and the Qiagen OneStep RT-PCR kit. The public reads were reanalyzed by TCRdb: fastp trimming at Q25, MiXCR alignment, in-frame beta chains only. Every distinct CDR3 protein forms one entry, paired with its most common genes and DNA. This sample is represented by roughly 840,000 distinct CDR3 sequences; 38% of them were singletons. Jointly, the top ten make up over 8% of the sample. The sequenced material came from blood. These receptors came from a man aged 18 to 29 with Graves' hyperthyroidism.

This clonotype was seen a handful of times. The junction and the germline gene differ at one end; a read error may be behind it. V usage is TRBV11-2 and J usage is TRBJ2-7; D may be TRBD1 or TRBD2 (6 bases each). CDR1 SGHAT and CDR2 FQNNGV come from the germline V gene. The CDR3 is 14 amino acids. Written as DNA, the CDR3 is TGTGCCGGCAGACGACTAGGGGGGACCTATGAGCAGTACTTC. The encoded protein is CAGRRLGGTYEQYF.

This clonotype occurred many times. This chain connects TRBV12-3 or TRBV12-4 to TRBJ1-1; no reliable D call. Between the trimmed V and J ends, which lost 4 bases and 1 base, there was a span of 7 bases. CDR3 length: 13 residues. CDR3 in DNA: TGTGCCAGCAGTTCTCGATCGAACACTGAAGCTTTCTTT. Translating gives CASSSRSNTEAFF.

This clonotype was counted only a few times. V is TRBV5-1 and J is TRBJ1-1, with TRBD1 matching over 7 bases. Germline V gene lookup returns CDR1 SGHRS and CDR2 YFSETQ. The CDR3 is 13 residues long. With V trimmed by 4 bases and J by 5 bases, 5 bases remained unmatched. The CDR3 DNA reads as TGCGCCAGCAGCCCGGGGACAGAAACTGAAGCTTTCTTT. As protein: CASSPGTETEAFF.

The chain carries TRBV4-1 and TRBJ1-1; D remains unclear. Trimming removed 1 base at V and 1 base at J, with 13 bases between. Germline V gene data show CDR1 as MGHRA and CDR2 as YSYEKL. This CDR3 is built from 16 residues. Written as DNA, the CDR3 is TGCGCCAGCAGCCAAGGGAGTGTCAGGCAGAACACTGAAGCTTTCTTT. Translated: CASSQGSVRQNTEAFF.

The chain links TRBV9 to TRBJ2-2; 8 nucleotides align to TRBD1. The CDR3 runs 15 residues. The V and J ends lost 0 bases and 4 bases, in that order; junction bases with no gene match: 2. The germline V gene encodes CDR1 SGDLS and CDR2 YYNGEE. The CDR3 region is CASSVGTGITGELFF. As DNA, the CDR3 is TGTGCCAGCAGCGTAGGGACAGGGATCACCGGGGAGCTGTTTTTT.

The table lists this clonotype with many counts. V and J are TRBV15 and TRBJ1-2, with a weak D call TRBD1 (5 bases). The V and J ends lost 5 bases and 4 bases respectively, with 17 bases between them. Germline-derived CDR1 and CDR2 are LNHNV and YYDKDF (reference sequence). This CDR3 is built from 15 residues. The CDR3 here is CATSSRGLRSYGYTF. The DNA of the CDR3 is TGTGCCACCAGCTCTCGGGGCCTGAGGAGCTATGGCTACACCTTC.

This clonotype occurred many times. V usage is TRBV7-9 and J usage is TRBJ1-6; D unresolved. Trimming took off 2 bases at V and 8 bases at J, with 10 bases between the two ends. The germline CDR1 and CDR2 sequences are SEHNR and FQNEAQ (reference sequence). The CDR3 contains 14 residues. The CDR3, as DNA: TGTGCCAGCAGCTTATTAAGATGGGATTCACCCCTCCACTTT. This gives the protein CASSLLRWDSPLHF.

A few counts support this clonotype. The V call is TRBV20-1, the J call TRBJ2-7, with D perhaps matching TRBD1 (6 bases). The CDR3 covers 11 residues. The germline V gene has CDR1 DFQATT and CDR2 SNEGSKA (reference sequence). V lost 7 bases, J lost 3 bases, and 10 bases lay in between. For the CDR3, the DNA is TGCAGTGGACAGGCCTACTACGAGCAGTACTTC. This sequence encodes CSGQAYYEQYF.

V usage is TRBV7-9 and J usage is TRBJ2-2; 7 bases map to TRBD2. The CDR3 sequence is 14 residues long. Germline V gene sequence: CDR1 SEHNR, CDR2 FQNEAQ (reference sequence). The V segment lost 5 bases and the J segment 11 bases; nucleotides outside the gene matches: 11. The DNA of the CDR3 is TGTGCCAGCAGCCCCACCGCGCGGGGGTTTGAGCTGTTTTTT. The encoded protein is CASSPTARGFELFF.

The chain uses TRBV29-1 and TRBJ1-3, with D uncertain. V gave up 8 bases and J gave up 0 bases, with 11 bases separating them. CDR3 length: 13 residues. Germline V gives CDR1 SQVTM, CDR2 ANQGSEA. The CDR3 protein is CSLPGGSGNTIYF. The CDR3, as DNA: TGCAGCCTCCCAGGAGGCTCTGGAAACACCATATATTTT.

As for this clonotype: One junction end disagrees with the germline gene, perhaps due to a read error. CDR3: CASSTHGTSGYEQCF. CDR3 nucleotide sequence: TGTGCCAGTAGTACCCATGGGACTAGCGGCTACGAGCAGTGCTTC. V and J are TRBV19 and TRBJ2-7, with 11 positions matching TRBD2. CDR1 and CDR2 (germline): LNHDA, SQIVND (reference sequence). This CDR3 is built from 15 residues.

This clonotype was found many times. This chain connects TRBV2 to TRBJ2-7; D unresolved. This CDR3 is built from 14 residues. Germline V gives CDR1 SNHLY, CDR2 FYNNEI. V lost 8 bases to trimming and J lost 0 bases, with 14 bases between them. The CDR3 region has the DNA TGTGCCAGCCGAGAACAGTGGAGCTCCTACGAGCAGTACTTC. Its translation: CASREQWSSYEQYF. The full variable domain, with the rest looked up from reference TRBV2 and TRBJ2-7, is EPEVTQTPSHQVTQMGQEVILRCVPISNHLYFYWYRQILGQKVEFLVSFYNNEISEKSEIFDDQFSVERPDGSNFTLKIRSTKLEDSAMYFCASREQWSSYEQYFGPGTRLTVT.

The chain is built from TRBV7-2 and TRBJ2-2; TRBD2 agrees at 10 bases. Germline CDR1 is SGHTA and CDR2 is FQGNSA. CDR3 length: 19 residues. J was trimmed by 2 bases and V by 0 bases; bases with no gene match: 9. CDR3 DNA: TGTGCCAGCAGCTTAGCGACGTACTGGACTAGCGGAAACACCGGGGAGCTGTTTTTT. This sequence encodes CASSLATYWTSGNTGELFF.

V and J are TRBV5-1 and TRBJ1-2, with 8 bases lining up with TRBD1. Germline V gene sequence: CDR1 SGHRS, CDR2 YFSETQ. The CDR3 has 14 amino acids. V trimming: 5 bases; J trimming: 6 bases; junction bases outside the gene matches: 9. The CDR3 loop is CASRKPGQVNGYTF. In DNA, the CDR3 is TGCGCCAGCAGAAAACCGGGACAGGTGAATGGCTACACCTTC. The full variable domain, completed using reference TRBV5-1 and TRBJ1-2, is KAGVTQTPRYLIKTRGQQVTLSCSPISGHRSVSWYQQTPGQGLQFLFEYFSETQRNKGNFPGRFSGRQFSNSRSEMNVSTLELGDSALYLCASRKPGQVNGYTFGSGTRLTVV.

As for this clonotype: At one end the junction does not follow the germline gene, possibly because of a read error. V is TRBV29-1 and J is TRBJ2-2, with TRBD2 matching over 11 bases. The CDR3 is made up of 14 amino acids. Germline assignment: CDR1 SQVTM and CDR2 ANQGSEA. Written as DNA, the CDR3 is TGCAGCGTTTCCGCTAGCGGGAGGACCGGGGAGCCGTTTTTT. Translating it yields CSVSASGRTGEPFF.

This sequence joins TRBV15 and TRBJ1-1, with 7 bases identical to TRBD1. Unmatched junction bases numbered 8, after V lost 3 bases and J lost 4 bases. This CDR3 contains 15 residues. CDR1 is LNHNV and CDR2 is YYDKDF in the germline V gene (reference sequence). CDR3 protein: CATSSYQGGITEAFF. The CDR3 DNA sequence: TGTGCCACCAGCAGTTACCAAGGGGGCATCACTGAAGCTTTCTTT.

The rearrangement links TRBV7-2 to TRBJ2-5; 10 bases fit TRBD1. The ends lost 5 bases at V and 0 bases at J; junction bases unmatched: 6. The V gene's germline CDR1 is SGHTA and CDR2 FQGNSA. The CDR3 consists of 16 residues. In DNA, the CDR3 is TGTGCCAGCAGCCCCAGGACAGGGGGGTACCAAGAGACCCAGTACTTC. The encoded protein is CASSPRTGGYQETQYF. The full variable domain, rest sourced from reference TRBV7-2 and TRBJ2-5, is GAGVSQSPSNKVTEKGKDVELRCDPISGHTALYWYRQSLGQGLEFLIYFQGNSAPDKSGLPSDRFSAERTGGSVSTLTIQRTQQEDSAVYLCASSPRTGGYQETQYFGPGTRLLVL.

The chain combines TRBV6-1 with TRBJ2-2; the D is unclear. Germline CDR1 reads MNHNS; CDR2 reads SASEGT. The CDR3 has 13 residues. Trimming left V 6 bases short and J 6 bases short, with 11 bases between. The CDR3, as DNA: TGTGCCAGCAGAGAACGAATCGCCGGGGAGCTGTTTTTT. Its protein product is CASRERIAGELFF.

V is TRBV7-9 and J is TRBJ1-4, with D possibly matching TRBD1 (5 bases). The CDR3 runs 14 residues. Trimming removed 5 bases from V and 8 bases from J, with 15 bases in between. Germline CDR1 and CDR2: SEHNR and FQNEAQ (reference sequence). The CDR3 nucleotides read TGTGCCAGCAGCCCCGGACGGTGGGGCGAAAAACTGTTTTTT. This encodes CASSPGRWGEKLFF.

CDR3 in amino acids: CATSSPTGRIGNQPQHF. The DNA of the CDR3 is TGTGCCACCAGCAGCCCGACAGGGAGGATTGGCAATCAGCCCCAGCATTTT. The J gene is TRBJ1-5, the V gene TRBV15; 7 bases line up with TRBD1. The germline V gene encodes CDR1 LNHNV and CDR2 YYDKDF (reference sequence). There are 17 residues in the CDR3. V lost 3 bases to trimming and J lost 2 bases; unmatched junction nucleotides: 10.

The table lists this clonotype with a few counts. The chain employs TRBV7-9 and TRBJ2-7; D may be TRBD2 (5 bases). The germline gives CDR1 SEHNR, CDR2 FQNEAQ (reference sequence). The ends were cut back, 5 bases at V and 0 bases at J, with 17 bases in the middle. CDR3 length equals 16 residues. The CDR3 bases are TGTGCCAGCAGCCCTCCACGTAACGGGGACTCCTACGAGCAGTACTTC. It codes for CASSPPRNGDSYEQYF.

V is TRBV28 and J is TRBJ2-3; 11 bases map to TRBD2. Germline V gene lookup returns CDR1 MDHEN and CDR2 SYDVKM. This CDR3 region has 14 residues. V dropped 8 bases and J dropped 4; count of bases not matched to a gene: 5. The CDR3 region is CASRSGRAPDTQYF. CDR3 DNA sequence: TGTGCCAGCCGTAGCGGGAGGGCCCCAGATACGCAGTATTTT.

The chain combines TRBV12-3 or TRBV12-4 with TRBJ1-1; unclear D gene. V was pared by 8 bases and J by 8 bases, with 18 bases between. This CDR3 has 13 residues. CDR3 bases: TGTGCCAGCTCCTACCCGGGAGGATCCGAAGCTTTCTTT. Its protein is CASSYPGGSEAFF.

This clonotype has a count of ten or more. This sequence may be a read error, since a much larger clone differs from it by one base. The V call is TRBV7-9, the J call TRBJ2-2; no reliable D call. CDR3 size: 12 residues. The V gene's germline CDR1 is SEHNR and CDR2 FQNEAQ (reference sequence). V was clipped by 7 bases and J by 2 bases, with 5 bases between them. This CDR3 reads CASNSNTGELFF. The CDR3, as DNA: TGTGCCAGCAACTCTAACACCGGGGAGCTGTTTTTT.

The sample holds a few counts of this clonotype. V gene TRBV7-2 combines with J gene TRBJ1-1; D not resolved. The CDR3 runs to 13 residues. Looked up from germline, CDR1 is SGHTA and CDR2 is FQGNSA. Between the trimmed V and J ends, which lost 7 bases and 5 bases, there was a span of 14 bases. The CDR3 spells CASTPPGVTEAFF. CDR3 nucleotides: TGTGCCAGCACCCCCCCTGGGGTTACTGAAGCTTTCTTT.